These 31 T cell receptor beta chains share one sample of origin, sequenced in a study of long-term antiretroviral therapy in people with HIV. At survey level, the immunoSEQ assay was run in its v3.0 version. Method: immunoSEQ multiplex PCR; TCRdb's copy keeps in-frame clones and lacks some. The repertoire has 30,000 to 40,000 clones, 70% to 90% of them found once; the top ten carry less than 5.5%. This specimen was unsorted PBMCs, taken about 3.4 years after starting antiretroviral therapy. These receptors came from a man aged 18 to 29 with HIV.

The rearrangement links TRBV23-1 to TRBJ2-2, with unresolved D. TRBV23-1 qualifies as an ORF whose function is uncertain. There are 15 residues in the CDR3. Trimming cost V 3 bases and J 8 bases, with 16 bases left between them. The CDR3 is CASSHYHRVTGELFF. The CDR3 coding sequence is TGCGCCAGCAGTCACTACCACCGAGTAACAGGGGAGCTGTTTTTT.

The rearrangement joins TRBV29-1 to TRBJ1-2; 10 bases match TRBD1. Germline CDR1 SQVTM, CDR2 ANQGSEA. The V and J ends lost 6 bases and 5 bases, in that order; junction bases with no gene match: 6. The CDR3 has 13 amino acids. The chain's CDR3 is CSVGQGERYGYTF. The CDR3 DNA reads TGCAGCGTCGGACAGGGGGAAAGATATGGCTACACCTTC.

This chain connects TRBV5-1 to TRBJ2-1, with 9 positions matching TRBD1. Germline V gene lookup returns CDR1 SGHRS and CDR2 YFSETQ. The J segment lost 4 bases and the V segment lost 0 bases, leaving 2 bases of the junction unmatched. This CDR3 is 15 amino acids long. The DNA of the CDR3 is TGCGCCAGCAGCTTGGAGGGACAGGGATACAATGAGCAGTTCTTC. Amino acid sequence: CASSLEGQGYNEQFF.

The chain carries TRBV18 and TRBJ2-1; either TRBD1 or TRBD2 may supply D (5 bases each). The length of the CDR3 is 15 residues. CDR1 and CDR2 from the germline V gene are KGHSH and LQKENI. V gave up 3 bases and J gave up 1 base, with 10 bases separating them. This chain's CDR3 is CASSPGPESYNEQFF. As DNA, the CDR3 is TGTGCCAGCTCACCGGGACCAGAGTCCTACAATGAGCAGTTCTTC.

This rearrangement joins TRBV7-2 to TRBJ2-7; no clear D. Trimming removed 2 bases from V and 6 bases from J, with 14 bases in between. Germline assignment: CDR1 SGHTA and CDR2 FQGNSA. The CDR3 runs to 14 residues. In nucleotides, the CDR3 is TGTGCCAGCAGCTTATTGCTCCAGGTCGGCGAGCAGTACTTC. Protein product: CASSLLLQVGEQYF. Filled out from reference TRBV7-2 and TRBJ2-7, the complete variable domain reads GAGVSQSPSNKVTEKGKDVELRCDPISGHTALYWYRQSLGQGLEFLIYFQGNSAPDKSGLPSDRFSAERTGGSVSTLTIQRTQQEDSAVYLCASSLLLQVGEQYFGPGTRLTVT.

The V and J genes are TRBV18 and TRBJ1-3; perhaps TRBD1 as D (6 bases). Deletions cut 2 bases from V and 0 bases from J, with 8 bases between. The germline V gene encodes CDR1 KGHSH and CDR2 LQKENI. The CDR3 consists of 15 residues. DNA of the CDR3: TGTGCCAGCTCACCAGACAGGCCCTCTGGAAACACCATATATTTT. It translates to CASSPDRPSGNTIYF.

The gene calls are TRBV19 and TRBJ2-3, with 8 positions matching TRBD2. The CDR3 is 14 amino acids. The germline V gene has CDR1 LNHDA and CDR2 SQIVND (reference sequence). The V gene end was trimmed by 8 bases and the J gene end by 5 bases; junction bases not matched to a gene: 9. The CDR3 reads CASSPSGGVDTQYF. The DNA of the CDR3 is TGTGCCAGTTCTCCGTCGGGAGGGGTAGATACGCAGTATTTT.

This chain connects TRBV6-5 to TRBJ2-7; tentatively, D is TRBD2 (5 bases). The germline V and J ends were trimmed by 4 bases and 2 bases, with 9 bases remaining between them. The CDR3 has 13 amino acids. The germline CDR1 and CDR2 sequences are MNHEY and SVGAGI. Here the CDR3 reads CASSSGVTYEQYF. For the CDR3, the DNA is TGTGCCAGCAGTTCCGGGGTGACCTACGAGCAGTACTTC.

This chain connects TRBV7-9 to TRBJ1-5; possibly TRBD1 for D (5 bases). Between the trimmed V and J ends, which lost 5 bases and 2 bases, there was a span of 7 bases. This CDR3 is 13 amino acids long. The V gene's germline CDR1 is SEHNR and CDR2 FQNEAQ (reference sequence). This CDR3 reads CASSPGGNQPQHF. In DNA, the CDR3 is TGTGCCAGCAGCCCGGGGGGCAATCAGCCCCAGCATTTT.

In its sample, this clone was seen once. The chain carries TRBV27 and TRBJ2-7; 8 bases map to TRBD2. This CDR3 is 17 amino acids long. Germline V gives CDR1 MNHEY, CDR2 SMNVEV (reference sequence). The V gene end was trimmed by 5 bases and the J gene end by 1 base; junction bases not matched to a gene: 13. The CDR3 coding sequence is TGTGCCAGCAGTCCCTTTGCCTTCGGGAGGGTATCCTACGAGCAGTACTTC. This sequence encodes CASSPFAFGRVSYEQYF.

V and J are TRBV28 and TRBJ2-2; the D is unclear. The CDR3 runs 15 residues. Trimming pared 2 bases from V and 5 bases from J, leaving 12 bases between. From germline, CDR1 is MDHEN and CDR2 SYDVKM. The CDR3 is CASSLQALQTGELFF. The CDR3, as DNA: TGTGCCAGCAGTTTACAGGCGCTCCAAACCGGGGAGCTGTTTTTT.

Comments on this clone: Other DNA variants within this sample encode the same CDR3. This rearrangement joins TRBV18 to TRBJ2-7; D may be TRBD2 (6 bases). The length of the CDR3 is 13 residues. Germline CDR1 reads KGHSH; CDR2 reads LQKENI. V dropped 3 bases and J dropped 1 base, with 7 bases sitting between them. CDR3 in DNA: TGTGCCAGCTCACCTGGGGGGTCCTACGAGCAGTACTTC. This gives the protein CASSPGGSYEQYF.

The chain combines TRBV6-6 with TRBJ2-7; D could derive from TRBD1 or TRBD2 (7 bases each). The CDR3 is made up of 13 amino acids. Germline values: CDR1 MNHNY, CDR2 SVGAGI (reference sequence). Between the trimmed V and J ends, which lost 7 bases and 3 bases, there was a span of 13 bases. CDR3 coding DNA: TGTGCCAGCACCCCAGGGGGGGTCTACGAGCAGTACTTC. It encodes CASTPGGVYEQYF.

The rearrangement joins TRBV5-1 to TRBJ2-7; 8 nucleotides match TRBD2. The CDR3 contains 15 residues. V lost 0 bases to trimming and J lost 3 bases; unmatched junction nucleotides: 5. The V gene's germline CDR1 is SGHRS and CDR2 YFSETQ. The CDR3 protein is CASSLGLAGDYEQYF. The CDR3 DNA follows: TGCGCCAGCAGCTTGGGGCTAGCGGGTGACTACGAGCAGTACTTC. Filled out from reference TRBV5-1 and TRBJ2-7, the complete variable domain reads KAGVTQTPRYLIKTRGQQVTLSCSPISGHRSVSWYQQTPGQGLQFLFEYFSETQRNKGNFPGRFSGRQFSNSRSEMNVSTLELGDSALYLCASSLGLAGDYEQYFGPGTRLTVT.

V gene TRBV7-2 combines with J gene TRBJ1-2, with D tentatively TRBD1 (6 bases). The CDR3 has 16 amino acids. CDR1 is SGHTA, CDR2 FQGNSA, per germline. V was clipped by 0 bases and J by 3 bases, with 14 bases between them. CDR3 residues: CASSLADRTADYGYTF. The CDR3 DNA is TGTGCCAGCAGCTTAGCGGACCGGACAGCCGACTATGGCTACACCTTC.

The chain recombines TRBV5-4 with TRBJ2-7, with 10 bases identical to TRBD1. The CDR3 consists of 15 residues. Germline CDR1 is SGHNT and CDR2 is YYREEE (reference sequence). V lost 2 bases and J lost 5; bases outside the gene matches: 7. The CDR3 DNA sequence: TGTGCCAGCAGCTTAGGGACAGGGGTTATGAACGAGCAGTACTTC. Its protein product is CASSLGTGVMNEQYF.

J is TRBJ1-2 and V is TRBV2; 7 bases agree with TRBD1. With V trimmed by 3 bases and J by 3 bases, 7 bases remained unmatched. The CDR3 runs to 15 residues. Germline values: CDR1 SNHLY, CDR2 FYNNEI. CDR3 nucleotides: TGTGCCAGCAGTGAGGCGGCAGGGGGGGACTATGGCTACACCTTC. Protein sequence: CASSEAAGGDYGYTF.

The chain carries TRBV27 and TRBJ2-5; possibly TRBD2 for D (6 bases). The ends were cut back, 5 bases at V and 2 bases at J, with 15 bases in the middle. This CDR3 has 15 amino acids. Germline loops: CDR1 MNHEY, CDR2 SMNVEV (reference sequence). The CDR3 region has the DNA TGTGCCAGCAGTCCTCAGGGACTCTTACAAGAGACCCAGTACTTC. Residues: CASSPQGLLQETQYF.

The chain couples TRBV5-4 to TRBJ2-2; 12 positions agree with TRBD1. The CDR3 is 16 residues long. CDR1 and CDR2 (germline): SGHNT, YYREEE (reference sequence). V was clipped by 3 bases and J by 5 bases; unmatched bases: 5. As DNA, the CDR3 is TGTGCCAGCAGCTCGGGGACAGGGGGCACGACCGGGGAGCTGTTTTTT. Its translation: CASSSGTGGTTGELFF.

This clone was seen a single time. V gene TRBV5-4 combines with J gene TRBJ2-2, with no clear D. Trimming pared 7 bases from V and 4 bases from J, leaving 8 bases between. CDR3 length: 12 amino acids. Looked up from germline, CDR1 is SGHNT and CDR2 is YYREEE (reference sequence). CDR3 region: CASAAPTGELFF. CDR3 DNA sequence: TGTGCCAGCGCGGCCCCCACCGGGGAGCTGTTTTTT.

The chain joins TRBV9 to TRBJ2-1; D is tentatively TRBD1 or TRBD2 (5 bases each). This CDR3 is built from 14 residues. Per germline, CDR1 SGDLS and CDR2 YYNGEE. V was trimmed by 0 bases and J by 10 bases, leaving 14 bases between them. CDR3 nucleotides: TGTGCCAGCAGCGTAGGGCAGGGAAGGGACGAGCAGTTCTTC. Encoded protein: CASSVGQGRDEQFF.

The chain carries TRBV19 and TRBJ1-1; 7 bases line up with TRBD1. CDR1 is LNHDA and CDR2 is SQIVND in the germline V gene (reference sequence). Losses at the gene ends were 3 bases for V and 1 base for J; bases not matched to a gene: 11. The CDR3 is made up of 17 amino acids. CDR3 in amino acids: CASSIPLPTGPNTEAFF. CDR3 DNA: TGTGCCAGTAGTATCCCCCTTCCGACAGGGCCGAACACTGAAGCTTTCTTT.

The J gene is TRBJ1-5, the V gene TRBV15, with TRBD1 matching over 7 bases. The ends lost 4 bases at V and 1 base at J; junction bases unmatched: 7. The CDR3 is 16 residues long. Germline CDR1 reads LNHNV; CDR2 reads YYDKDF (reference sequence). In DNA form, the CDR3 reads TGTGCCACCAGCATCAGGAACAGGGGAAGCAATCAGCCCCAGCATTTT. Translation gives CATSIRNRGSNQPQHF.

The chain joins TRBV19 to TRBJ1-2; D call uncertain. The V end lost 3 bases, the J end lost 1 base, and 6 bases lay between the germline ends. CDR3 size: 13 residues. Looked up from germline, CDR1 is LNHDA and CDR2 is SQIVND (reference sequence). CDR3 protein: CASSIGYNYGYTF. CDR3 sequence (DNA): TGTGCCAGTAGTATCGGCTATAACTATGGCTACACCTTC. Complete variable domain (other parts from reference TRBV19 and TRBJ1-2): DGGITQSPKYLFRKEGQNVTLSCEQNLNHDAMYWYRQDPGQGLRLIYYSQIVNDFQKGDIAEGYSVSREKKESFPLTVTSAQKNPTAFYLCASSIGYNYGYTFGSGTRLTVV.

The gene calls are TRBV5-1 and TRBJ2-7; D possibly corresponds to TRBD2 (7 bases). Trimming took off 4 bases at V and 1 base at J, with 18 bases between the two ends. CDR3 size: 16 residues. The germline V gene encodes CDR1 SGHRS and CDR2 YFSETQ. In DNA, the CDR3 is TGCGCCAGCAGCCCCGCCGGGGGGCTAAAATCCTACGAGCAGTACTTC. This translates into CASSPAGGLKSYEQYF.

This clone was recorded a few times. V and J are TRBV7-3 and TRBJ2-2; the D is unclear. The V end lost 1 base, the J end lost 0 bases, and 9 bases lay between the germline ends. CDR1 and CDR2 (germline): SGHTA, FQGTGA. The CDR3 runs 16 residues. The CDR3 protein is CASSLNGAPNTGELFF. In DNA form, the CDR3 reads TGTGCCAGCAGCTTAAACGGAGCCCCGAACACCGGGGAGCTGTTTTTT.

This clone was counted once. The chain joins TRBV5-3 to TRBJ1-3; D remains ambiguous. TRBV5-3 is recorded as an ORF, its role being uncertain. This CDR3 spans 17 amino acids. The ends were cut back, 1 base at V and 4 bases at J, with 18 bases in the middle. DNA of the CDR3: TGTGCCAGAAGCTTGAGTGCTGTAGAGGTTAGGGGAAACACCATATATTTT. Translated: CARSLSAVEVRGNTIYF.

This chain connects TRBV5-1 to TRBJ2-5; unclear D gene. Trimming removed 0 bases at V and 3 bases at J, with 3 bases between. Germline CDR1 reads SGHRS; CDR2 reads YFSETQ. The CDR3 extends over 12 amino acids. The CDR3 nucleotides are TGCGCCAGCAGCTTGGGGGAAGAGACCCAGTACTTC. This sequence encodes CASSLGEETQYF.

This clone was seen a single time. The gene calls are TRBV5-6 and TRBJ1-1; no clear D. V lost 4 bases and J lost 0, with 13 bases in between. Germline CDR1 is SGHDT and CDR2 is YYEEEE. There are 15 residues in the CDR3. The CDR3 loop is CASSPYRDLNTEAFF. The CDR3 nucleotides are TGTGCCAGCAGCCCGTACAGAGACCTGAACACTGAAGCTTTCTTT.

J is TRBJ1-1 and V is TRBV5-4, with TRBD1 as a possible D gene (6 bases). CDR1 and CDR2 (germline): SGHNT, YYREEE (reference sequence). Trimming pared 4 bases from V and 4 bases from J, leaving 8 bases between. The CDR3 consists of 12 residues. The CDR3 DNA sequence: TGTGCCAGCAGCACAGGGTTCACTGAAGCTTTCTTT. It specifies CASSTGFTEAFF.

The V and J genes are TRBV6-5 and TRBJ1-5; possibly TRBD1 for D (6 bases). Germline assignment: CDR1 MNHEY and CDR2 SVGAGI. This CDR3 contains 14 residues. V was clipped by 4 bases and J by 5 bases, with 12 bases between them. The CDR3 is CASSFREGDQPQHF. DNA of the CDR3: TGTGCCAGCAGTTTCCGTGAGGGGGATCAGCCCCAGCATTTT.